The rows below give T cell receptor beta chains drawn from one sample of a study of cytomegalovirus exposure and HLA in healthy donors. Sequencing was performed with immunoSEQ multiplex PCR; in TCRdb, only in-frame clones are kept and a portion is missing. The table shows 150,000 or so clones, with about 86% occurring only once. The sequencing input was PBMCs. The receptors here all came from a human donor in good health. CDR3s include the opening cysteine and the closing phenylalanine or tryptophan. D genes are given only for firm matches. Rows may omit the clone size; those that give it use once, few, many or a size class.

abundance	d_gene	v_gene	j_gene	CDR3nt	CDR3aa
-	-	TRBV18	TRBJ1-1	TGTGCCAGCTCATCGAAGGACTCAGTGGGCACTGAAGCTTTCTTT	CASSSKDSVGTEAFF
-	-	TRBV10-3	TRBJ1-3	TGTGCCATCAGTGACCAGGACGGAGGGAAGGATGGAAACACCATATATTTT	CAISDQDGGKDGNTIYF
-	TRBD2	TRBV11-2	TRBJ2-1	TGTGCCAGCAGCTTAGTCGTAGCGGGAGGAAACAATGAGCAGTTCTTC	CASSLVVAGGNNEQFF
once	-	TRBV20-1	TRBJ1-1	TGCAGTGTACAGATGAACACTGAAGCTTTCTTT	CSVQMNTEAFF
-	-	TRBV11-2	TRBJ1-1	TGTGCCAGCAGCCCTAGCAGGGGTGTGGCGAACACTGAAGCTTTCTTT	CASSPSRGVANTEAFF
-	TRBD2	TRBV5-4	TRBJ2-1	TGTGCCAGCAGCTTAGACCTAGCGGGGGGGGACAATGAGCAGTTCTTC	CASSLDLAGGDNEQFF
few	-	TRBV2	TRBJ2-7	TGTGCCAGGGCGGGGCGCGGCTACGAGCAGTACTTC	CARAGRGYEQYF
-	-	TRBV5-4	TRBJ2-2	TGTGCCAGCAGCCCGTCCCGCACCGGGGAGCTGTTTTTT	CASSPSRTGELFF
-	-	TRBV27	TRBJ2-7	TGTGCCACGGGGACATCGGCCTACGAGCAGTACTTC	CATGTSAYEQYF
-	-	TRBV6-1	TRBJ1-2	TGTGCCAGCACACAGGGTGGTTATGGCTACACCTTC	CASTQGGYGYTF
-	-	TRBV25-1	TRBJ1-1	TGTGCCAGCAAGACAGGTAAAGCTTTCTTT	CASKTGKAFF